The T cell receptor beta chain under discussion was sequenced for a study of shared clonotypes between healthy human individuals. Study results and caveats: Rarefaction curves obtained for sorted subsets showed sequencing incomplete despite large depth.

With regard to this clone: Its antigen is not identified.

Each subset's genomic DNA was shared equally among a number of immunoSEQ plates. Data came from immunoSEQ multiplex PCR; TCRdb stores just in-frame clones and leaves some out. The table records approximately 2,300,000 clones, around 93% of them present only once. Both subsets, CD45RA+ naive and CD45RA-negative memory, were split from the CD4+ cells. The clonotype was recovered from a man aged 18 to 30 in good health. Some clones in this sample may be carry-over from other donors' samples. The sequenced sample was naive CD4+ T cells from PBMCs. Subset reported: CD45RA+ positively selected.

The CDR3 region has the DNA TGTGCCAGCAGCCCGGGCCCCGCTGCAGACACTGAAGCTTTCTTT. The encoded protein is CASSPGPAADTEAFF. The chain employs TRBV5-6 and TRBJ1-1; D ambiguous. The CDR3 has 15 amino acids. V was trimmed by 4 bases and J by 3 bases, leaving 16 bases between them. Germline CDR1 and CDR2: SGHDT and YYEEEE.